The 8 T cell receptor beta chains listed next were all sequenced from one sample in a study of T cells in Graves' hyperthyroidism and ophthalmopathy. RNA transcripts yielded amplified TCR beta CDR3 regions. TCR CDR3 regions were first amplified by RT-PCR with HTBI primers. TCRdb recomputed calls from the multiplex PCR reads with MiXCR, one row per CDR3 protein. The sample consists of over 550,000 distinct CDR3 sequences, around 15% of them appearing once. The sequencing sample was made of blood. Source of these receptors: a woman aged 18-29 years with Graves' hyperthyroidism.

J is TRBJ2-7 and V is TRBV19; D unresolved. V lost 2 bases, J lost 5 bases, and 13 bases lay in between. In germline, CDR1 is LNHDA, CDR2 SQIVND (reference sequence). This CDR3 spans 14 amino acids. The CDR3 protein is CASSISQTPHEQYF. The CDR3 DNA sequence: TGTGCCAGTAGTATATCTCAGACCCCCCACGAGCAGTACTTC.

The chain recombines TRBV12-3 or TRBV12-4 with TRBJ1-4; D might be TRBD1 (6 bases). The CDR3 length is 15 residues. V lost 1 base and J lost 4, with 10 bases in between. CDR3 nucleotides: TGTGCCAGCAGTTTAGTAGGGGGAGGTAATGAAAAACTGTTTTTT. Protein product: CASSLVGGGNEKLFF.

This clonotype was counted many times. Here the CDR3 DNA reads TGTGCCAGCAGTTTGCGGGAGGGCTCCAATGAGCAGTTCTTC. Translated, it gives CASSLREGSNEQFF. This chain joins TRBV12-3 or TRBV12-4 and TRBJ2-1, with TRBD2 matching over 9 bases. This CDR3 has 14 residues. Losses at the gene ends were 3 bases for V and 6 bases for J; bases not matched to a gene: 3.

This chain joins TRBV20-1 and TRBJ2-1; TRBD2 aligns across 11 bases. V was pared by 3 bases and J by 5 bases, with 6 bases of the junction left unmatched. Germline loops: CDR1 DFQATT, CDR2 SNEGSKA (reference sequence). This CDR3 has 15 residues. The CDR3 sequence is CSASLAGGPDNEQFF. Here the CDR3 DNA reads TGCAGTGCTAGCTTAGCGGGAGGGCCGGACAATGAGCAGTTCTTC.

V and J are TRBV6-5 and TRBJ2-4; D not certain. CDR3 length: 14 amino acids. Trimming stripped 0 bases from V and 5 bases from J, with 8 bases between. Germline CDR1 reads MNHEY; CDR2 reads SVGAGI. In nucleotides, the CDR3 is TGTGCCAGCAGTTACTCGACGGCGGAAAACATTCAGTACTTC. Its protein product is CASSYSTAENIQYF.

The rearrangement links TRBV7-2 to TRBJ1-3, with D uncertain. This CDR3 spans 13 amino acids. CDR1 is SGHTA, CDR2 FQGNSA, per germline. V dropped 6 bases and J dropped 4 bases, with 10 bases sitting between them. The CDR3 DNA reads as TGTGCCAGCAGTACTACGGAAGGAAACACCATATATTTT. This encodes CASSTTEGNTIYF.

This clonotype came up many times. This chain joins TRBV3-1 and TRBJ2-5; 8 bases agree with TRBD1. V lost 4 bases, J lost 1 base, and 2 bases stayed unmatched. CDR3 length: 14 residues. Germline V gene sequence: CDR1 LGHDT, CDR2 YNNKEL (reference sequence). This CDR3 reads CASSPDRGQETQYF. The CDR3 coding sequence is TGTGCCAGCAGCCCAGACAGGGGCCAAGAGACCCAGTACTTC.

The sample holds a few counts of this clonotype. V usage is TRBV7-9 and J usage is TRBJ1-2; D may be TRBD1 (5 bases). Trimming removed 5 bases at V and 5 bases at J, with 21 bases between. CDR1 is SEHNR, CDR2 FQNEAQ, per germline (reference sequence). This CDR3 has 16 residues. The chain's CDR3 is CASSGYRDRGSYGYTF. CDR3 nucleotides: TGTGCCAGCAGCGGCTACCGGGACCGGGGTAGTTATGGCTACACCTTC. Looking up the rest from reference TRBV7-9 and TRBJ1-2 gives the full variable domain: DTGVSQNPRHKITKRGQNVTFRCDPISEHNRLYWYRQTLGQGPEFLTYFQNEAQLEKSRLLSDRFSAERPKGSFSTLEIQRTEQGDSAMYLCASSGYRDRGSYGYTFGSGTRLTVV.